This T cell receptor beta chain was retrieved from a study of OX40 agonist ivuxolimab in advanced cancers. Study context: The patients received agonistic anti-OX40 (CD134) antibody ivuxolimab. A history of anti-PD-1, anti-PD-L1 or anti-CTLA-4 therapy was acceptable, and 40% had some. There were three patients with partial responses, one having hepatocellular carcinoma and two cutaneous melanoma.

TCRdb's table, derived via immunoSEQ multiplex PCR, lists solely in-frame clones and lacks some. The sample has roughly 90,000 clones, more than 75% seen once; the top ten hold about 0.76%. Points from the study as a whole: Several nonresponders also turned out to have low normalized T-cell clonal expansion.

The count of this clone is one. Antigen unknown. Other DNA variants within this sample encode the same CDR3. This clonotype was sampled from an adult with an advanced solid tumor such as melanoma, head and neck, liver or kidney cancer. The specimen was CD4+ or CD8+ T cells sorted from blood, collected in a trial of the OX40 agonist ivuxolimab.

The CDR3 protein is CASRAGMSSYNEQFF. The CDR3 DNA reads as TGTGCCAGCAGGGCTGGGATGAGCTCCTACAATGAGCAGTTCTTC. The chain uses TRBV6-6 and TRBJ2-1; D remains unclear. The V end was cut by 6 bases, the J end by 0 bases, with 12 bases between. The germline CDR1 and CDR2 sequences are MNHNY and SVGAGI (reference sequence). The CDR3 contains 15 residues.